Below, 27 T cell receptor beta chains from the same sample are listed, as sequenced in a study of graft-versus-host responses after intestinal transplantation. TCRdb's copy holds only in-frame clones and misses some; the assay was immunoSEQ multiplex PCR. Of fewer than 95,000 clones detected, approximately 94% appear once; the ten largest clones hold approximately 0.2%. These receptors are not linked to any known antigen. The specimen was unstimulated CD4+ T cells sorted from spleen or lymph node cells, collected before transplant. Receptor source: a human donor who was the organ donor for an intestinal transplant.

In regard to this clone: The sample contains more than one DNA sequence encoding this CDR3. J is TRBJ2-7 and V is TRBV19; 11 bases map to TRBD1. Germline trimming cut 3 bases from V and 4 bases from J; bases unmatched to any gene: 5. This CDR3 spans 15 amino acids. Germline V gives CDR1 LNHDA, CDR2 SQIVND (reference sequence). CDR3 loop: CASSIRDRGFYEQYF. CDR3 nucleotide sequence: TGTGCCAGTAGTATCCGGGACAGGGGGTTTTACGAGCAGTACTTC.

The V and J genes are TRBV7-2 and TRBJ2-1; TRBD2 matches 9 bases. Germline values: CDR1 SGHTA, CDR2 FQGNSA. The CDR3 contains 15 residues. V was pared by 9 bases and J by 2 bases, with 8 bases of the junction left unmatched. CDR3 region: CASKSAGGPYNEQFF. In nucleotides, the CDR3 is TGTGCCAGTAAATCGGCGGGGGGGCCCTACAATGAGCAGTTCTTC.

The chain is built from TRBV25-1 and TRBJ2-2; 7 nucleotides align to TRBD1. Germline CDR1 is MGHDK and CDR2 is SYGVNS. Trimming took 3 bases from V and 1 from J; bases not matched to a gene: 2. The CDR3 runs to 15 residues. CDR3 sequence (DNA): TGTGCCAGCAGTGACTGGACAGGGAACACCGGGGAGCTGTTTTTT. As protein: CASSDWTGNTGELFF.

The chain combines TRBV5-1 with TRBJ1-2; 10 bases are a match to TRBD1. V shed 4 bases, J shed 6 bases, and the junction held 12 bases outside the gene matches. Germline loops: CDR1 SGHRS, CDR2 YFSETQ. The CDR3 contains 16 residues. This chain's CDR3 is CASSHGRLGTGDGYTF. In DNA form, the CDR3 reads TGCGCCAGCAGCCACGGGAGACTCGGGACAGGGGATGGCTACACCTTC.

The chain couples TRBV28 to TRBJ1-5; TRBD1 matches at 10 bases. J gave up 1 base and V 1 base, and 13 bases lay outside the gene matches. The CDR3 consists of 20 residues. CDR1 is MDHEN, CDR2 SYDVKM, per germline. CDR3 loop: CASSLSPGQGKLLSNQPQHF. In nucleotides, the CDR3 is TGTGCCAGCAGTTTATCCCCGGGACAGGGGAAACTACTGAGCAATCAGCCCCAGCATTTT.

The CDR3 loop is CASSAEGLAANVLTF. CDR3 nucleotide sequence: TGCGCCAGCAGCGCAGAAGGACTGGCGGCCAACGTCCTGACTTTC. This rearrangement joins TRBV5-1 to TRBJ2-6; possibly TRBD2 for D (5 bases). The CDR3 loop spans 15 amino acids. The ends were cut back, 4 bases at V and 6 bases at J, with 14 bases in the middle. Germline-derived CDR1 and CDR2 are SGHRS and YFSETQ. The entire variable domain, with the rest obtained from reference TRBV5-1 and TRBJ2-6, is as follows: KAGVTQTPRYLIKTRGQQVTLSCSPISGHRSVSWYQQTPGQGLQFLFEYFSETQRNKGNFPGRFSGRQFSNSRSEMNVSTLELGDSALYLCASSAEGLAANVLTFGAGSRLTVL.

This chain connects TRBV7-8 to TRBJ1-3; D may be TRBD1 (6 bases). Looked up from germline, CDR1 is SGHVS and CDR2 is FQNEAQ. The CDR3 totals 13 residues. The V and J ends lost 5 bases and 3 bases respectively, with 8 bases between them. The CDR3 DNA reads TGTGCCAGCAGCGTAGGGGGTGGAAACACCATATATTTT. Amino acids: CASSVGGGNTIYF.

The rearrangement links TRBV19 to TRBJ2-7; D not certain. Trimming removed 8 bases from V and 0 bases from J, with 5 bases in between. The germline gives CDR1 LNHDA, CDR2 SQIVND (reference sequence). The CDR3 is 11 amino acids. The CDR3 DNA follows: TGTGCCAGTCAATCCTCCTACGAGCAGTACTTC. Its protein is CASQSSYEQYF.

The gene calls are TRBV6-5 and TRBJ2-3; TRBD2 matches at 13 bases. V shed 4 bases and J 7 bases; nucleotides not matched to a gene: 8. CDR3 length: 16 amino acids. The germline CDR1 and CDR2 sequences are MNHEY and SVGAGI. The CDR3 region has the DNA TGTGCCAGCAGTTCATTACTAGCGGGGGGGCCTAATACGCAGTATTTT. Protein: CASSSLLAGGPNTQYF.

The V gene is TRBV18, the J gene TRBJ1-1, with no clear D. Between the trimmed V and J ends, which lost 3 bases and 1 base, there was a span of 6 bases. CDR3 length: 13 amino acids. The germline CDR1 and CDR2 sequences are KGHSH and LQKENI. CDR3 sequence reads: CASSPMANTEAFF. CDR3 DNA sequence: TGTGCCAGCTCACCGATGGCGAACACTGAAGCTTTCTTT.

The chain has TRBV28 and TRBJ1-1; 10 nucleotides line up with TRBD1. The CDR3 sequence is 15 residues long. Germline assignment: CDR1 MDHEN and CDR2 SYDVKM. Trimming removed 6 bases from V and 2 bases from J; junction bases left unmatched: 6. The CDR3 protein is CASRPGDRGNTEAFF. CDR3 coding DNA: TGTGCCAGCAGGCCCGGGGACAGGGGAAACACTGAAGCTTTCTTT.

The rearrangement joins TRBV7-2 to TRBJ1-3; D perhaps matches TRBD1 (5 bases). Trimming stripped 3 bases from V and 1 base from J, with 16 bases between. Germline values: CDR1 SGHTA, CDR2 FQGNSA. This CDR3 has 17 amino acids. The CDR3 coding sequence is TGTGCCAGCAGCTTTACCACAACGAGGGGTTCTGGAAACACCATATATTTT. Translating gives CASSFTTTRGSGNTIYF.

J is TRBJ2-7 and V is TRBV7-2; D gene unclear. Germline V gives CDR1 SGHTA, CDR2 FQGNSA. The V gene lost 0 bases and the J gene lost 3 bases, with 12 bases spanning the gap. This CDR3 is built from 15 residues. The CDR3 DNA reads TGTGCCAGCAGCTTAGCGGCAGGAAAACACTACGAGCAGTACTTC. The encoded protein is CASSLAAGKHYEQYF.

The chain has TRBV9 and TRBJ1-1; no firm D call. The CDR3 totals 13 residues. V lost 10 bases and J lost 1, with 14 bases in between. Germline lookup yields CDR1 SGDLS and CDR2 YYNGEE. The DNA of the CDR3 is TGTGCCGGACTAATACGGGGGAACACTGAAGCTTTCTTT. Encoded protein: CAGLIRGNTEAFF.

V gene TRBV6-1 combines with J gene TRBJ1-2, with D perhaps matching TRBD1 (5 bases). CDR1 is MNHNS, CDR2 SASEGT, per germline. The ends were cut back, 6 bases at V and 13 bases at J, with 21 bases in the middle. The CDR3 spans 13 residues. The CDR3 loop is CASSSRDSLPSTF. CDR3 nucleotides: TGTGCCAGCAGCAGCCGCGACAGCCTTCCCTCCACCTTC.

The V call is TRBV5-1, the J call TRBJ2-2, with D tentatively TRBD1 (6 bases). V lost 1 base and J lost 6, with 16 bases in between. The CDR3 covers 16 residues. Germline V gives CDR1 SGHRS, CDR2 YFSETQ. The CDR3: CASSLSAGADPGELFF. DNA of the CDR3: TGCGCCAGCAGCTTGAGTGCAGGGGCGGATCCCGGGGAGCTGTTTTTT.

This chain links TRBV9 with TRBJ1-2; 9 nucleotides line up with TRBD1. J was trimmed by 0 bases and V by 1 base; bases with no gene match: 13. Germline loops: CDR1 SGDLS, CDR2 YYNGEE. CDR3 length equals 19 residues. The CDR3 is CASSVLGTGSPNTNYGYTF. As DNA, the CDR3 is TGTGCCAGCAGCGTATTAGGGACAGGGTCCCCAAACACTAACTATGGCTACACCTTC.

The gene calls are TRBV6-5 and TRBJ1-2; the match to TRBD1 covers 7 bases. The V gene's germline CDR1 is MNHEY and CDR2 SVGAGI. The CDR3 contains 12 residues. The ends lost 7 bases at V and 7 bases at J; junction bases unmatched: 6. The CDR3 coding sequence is TGTGCCAGCACCGGCAGGGGGTCTGGCTACACCTTC. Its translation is CASTGRGSGYTF.

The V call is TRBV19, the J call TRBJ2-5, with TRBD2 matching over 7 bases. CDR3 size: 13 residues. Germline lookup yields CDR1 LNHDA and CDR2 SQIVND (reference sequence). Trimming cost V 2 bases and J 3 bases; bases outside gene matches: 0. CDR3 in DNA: TGTGCCAGTAGTATACTAGCGGAAGAGACCCAGTACTTC. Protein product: CASSILAEETQYF.

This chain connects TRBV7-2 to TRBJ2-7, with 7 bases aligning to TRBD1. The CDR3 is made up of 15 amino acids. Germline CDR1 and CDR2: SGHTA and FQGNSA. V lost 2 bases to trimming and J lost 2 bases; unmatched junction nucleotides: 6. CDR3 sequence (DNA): TGTGCCAGCAGCTTATTAGGGGACAGAGCCTACGAGCAGTACTTC. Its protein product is CASSLLGDRAYEQYF.

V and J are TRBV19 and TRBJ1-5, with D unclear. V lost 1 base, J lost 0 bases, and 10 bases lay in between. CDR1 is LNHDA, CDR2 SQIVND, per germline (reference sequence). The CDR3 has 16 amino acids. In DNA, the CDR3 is TGTGCCAGTAGTATAGTGCAATCCTATAGCAATCAGCCCCAGCATTTT. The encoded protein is CASSIVQSYSNQPQHF.

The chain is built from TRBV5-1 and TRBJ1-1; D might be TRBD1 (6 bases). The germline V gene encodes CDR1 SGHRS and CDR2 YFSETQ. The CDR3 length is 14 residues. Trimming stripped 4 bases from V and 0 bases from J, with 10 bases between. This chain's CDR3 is CASSGGTLNTEAFF. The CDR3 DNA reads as TGCGCCAGCAGCGGGGGGACATTGAACACTGAAGCTTTCTTT. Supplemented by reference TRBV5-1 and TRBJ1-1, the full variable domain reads KAGVTQTPRYLIKTRGQQVTLSCSPISGHRSVSWYQQTPGQGLQFLFEYFSETQRNKGNFPGRFSGRQFSNSRSEMNVSTLELGDSALYLCASSGGTLNTEAFFGQGTRLTVV.

CDR3 region: CASSETRNTGELFF. The DNA of the CDR3 is TGTGCCAGCTCTGAGACACGGAACACCGGGGAGCTGTTTTTT. This chain connects TRBV18 to TRBJ2-2; D gene unclear. Germline CDR1 is KGHSH and CDR2 is LQKENI. The CDR3 is made up of 14 amino acids. V shed 6 bases and J shed 1 base, with 9 bases lying between them.

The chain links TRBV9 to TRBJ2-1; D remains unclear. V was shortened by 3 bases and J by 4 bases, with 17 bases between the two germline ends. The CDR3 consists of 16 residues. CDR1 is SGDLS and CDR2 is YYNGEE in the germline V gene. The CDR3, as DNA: TGTGCCAGCAGCGGCACGACGGCGCCCCTTTACAATGAGCAGTTCTTC. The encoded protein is CASSGTTAPLYNEQFF.

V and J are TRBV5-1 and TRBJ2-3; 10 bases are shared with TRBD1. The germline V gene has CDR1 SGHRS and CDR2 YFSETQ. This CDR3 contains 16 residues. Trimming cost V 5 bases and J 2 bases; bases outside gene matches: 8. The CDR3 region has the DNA TGCGCCAGCAGGTCAGGCGGGACAGGGGACACAGATACGCAGTATTTT. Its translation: CASRSGGTGDTDTQYF. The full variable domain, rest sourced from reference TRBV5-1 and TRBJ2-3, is KAGVTQTPRYLIKTRGQQVTLSCSPISGHRSVSWYQQTPGQGLQFLFEYFSETQRNKGNFPGRFSGRQFSNSRSEMNVSTLELGDSALYLCASRSGGTGDTDTQYFGPGTRLTVL.

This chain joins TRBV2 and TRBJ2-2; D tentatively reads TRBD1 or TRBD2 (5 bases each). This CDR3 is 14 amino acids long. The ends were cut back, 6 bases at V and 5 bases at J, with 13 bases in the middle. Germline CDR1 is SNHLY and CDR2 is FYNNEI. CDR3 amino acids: CASSRDVGTGELFF. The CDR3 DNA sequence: TGTGCCAGCAGCCGGGACGTCGGGACCGGGGAGCTGTTTTTT.

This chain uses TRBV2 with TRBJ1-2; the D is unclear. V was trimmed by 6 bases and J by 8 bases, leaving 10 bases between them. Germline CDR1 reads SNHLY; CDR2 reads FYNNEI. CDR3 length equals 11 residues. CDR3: CASSPGGGYTF. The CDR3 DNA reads TGTGCCAGCAGCCCAGGAGGAGGCTACACCTTC.